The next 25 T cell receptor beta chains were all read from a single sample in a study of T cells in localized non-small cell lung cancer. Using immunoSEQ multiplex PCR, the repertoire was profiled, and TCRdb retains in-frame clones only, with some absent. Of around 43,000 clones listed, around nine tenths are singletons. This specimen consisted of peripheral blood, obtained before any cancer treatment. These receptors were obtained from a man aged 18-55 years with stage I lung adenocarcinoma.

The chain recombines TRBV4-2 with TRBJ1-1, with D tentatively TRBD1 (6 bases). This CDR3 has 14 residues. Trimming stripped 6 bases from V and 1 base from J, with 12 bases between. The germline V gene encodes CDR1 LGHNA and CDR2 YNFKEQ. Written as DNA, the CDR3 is TGTGCCAGCAGTGTGACAGGAGAGAACACTGAAGCTTTCTTT. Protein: CASSVTGENTEAFF.

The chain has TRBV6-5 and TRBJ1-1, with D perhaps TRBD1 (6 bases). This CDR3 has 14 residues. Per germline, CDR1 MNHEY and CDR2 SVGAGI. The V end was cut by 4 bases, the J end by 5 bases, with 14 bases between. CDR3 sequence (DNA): TGTGCCAGCAGTTCCGTACAGGGATTAACTGAAGCTTTCTTT. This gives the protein CASSSVQGLTEAFF.

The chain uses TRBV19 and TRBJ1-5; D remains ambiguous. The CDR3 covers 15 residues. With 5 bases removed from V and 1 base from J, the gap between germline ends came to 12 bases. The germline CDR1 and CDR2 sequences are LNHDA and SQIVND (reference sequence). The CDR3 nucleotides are TGTGCCAGTAGTCCCCGCCACGAAAGCAATCAGCCCCAGCATTTT. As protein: CASSPRHESNQPQHF.

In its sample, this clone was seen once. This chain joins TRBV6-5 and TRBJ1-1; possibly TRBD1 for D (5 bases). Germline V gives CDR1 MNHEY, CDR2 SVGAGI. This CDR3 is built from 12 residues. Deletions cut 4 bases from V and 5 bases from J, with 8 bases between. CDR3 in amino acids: CASSSGGTEAFF. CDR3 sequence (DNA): TGTGCCAGCAGTTCTGGGGGAACTGAAGCTTTCTTT.

The CDR3 spells CASSGGHSYEQYF. The CDR3, as DNA: TGTGCCAGCAGCGGCGGACACTCCTACGAGCAGTACTTC. The chain couples TRBV9 to TRBJ2-7; perhaps TRBD1 as D (5 bases). Germline V gene sequence: CDR1 SGDLS, CDR2 YYNGEE. V lost 3 bases and J 0 bases, leaving 7 bases between the germline ends. The CDR3 covers 13 residues.

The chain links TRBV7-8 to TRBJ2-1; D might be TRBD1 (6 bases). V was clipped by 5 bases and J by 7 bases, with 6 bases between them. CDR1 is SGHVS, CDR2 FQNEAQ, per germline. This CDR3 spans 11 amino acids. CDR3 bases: TGTGCCAGCAGCCAGGGGAATGAGCAGTTCTTC. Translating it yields CASSQGNEQFF.

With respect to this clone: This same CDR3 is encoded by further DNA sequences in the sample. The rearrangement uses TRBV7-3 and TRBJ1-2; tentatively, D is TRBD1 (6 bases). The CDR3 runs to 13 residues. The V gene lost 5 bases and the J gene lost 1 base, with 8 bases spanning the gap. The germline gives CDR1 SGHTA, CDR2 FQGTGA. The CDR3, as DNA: TGTGCCAGCAGCCTGGACAGTAACTATGGCTACACCTTC. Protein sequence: CASSLDSNYGYTF.

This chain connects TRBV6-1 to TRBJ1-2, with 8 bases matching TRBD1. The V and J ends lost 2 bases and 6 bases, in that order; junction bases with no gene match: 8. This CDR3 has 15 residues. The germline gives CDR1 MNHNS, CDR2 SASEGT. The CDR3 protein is CASSERAGGIDGYTF. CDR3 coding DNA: TGTGCCAGCAGTGAAAGGGCAGGGGGCATCGATGGCTACACCTTC.

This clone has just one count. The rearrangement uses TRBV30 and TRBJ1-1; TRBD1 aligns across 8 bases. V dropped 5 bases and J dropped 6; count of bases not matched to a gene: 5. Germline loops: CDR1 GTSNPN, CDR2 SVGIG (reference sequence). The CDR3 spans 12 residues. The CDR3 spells CAWRTGPAEAFF. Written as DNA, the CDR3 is TGTGCCTGGCGGACAGGGCCCGCTGAAGCTTTCTTT.

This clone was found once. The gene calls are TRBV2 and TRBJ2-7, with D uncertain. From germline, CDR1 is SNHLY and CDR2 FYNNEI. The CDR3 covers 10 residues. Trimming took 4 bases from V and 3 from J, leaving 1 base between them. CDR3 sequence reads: CASSGYEQYF. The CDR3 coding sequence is TGTGCCAGCAGTGGCTACGAGCAGTACTTC. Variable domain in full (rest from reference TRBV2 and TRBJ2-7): EPEVTQTPSHQVTQMGQEVILRCVPISNHLYFYWYRQILGQKVEFLVSFYNNEISEKSEIFDDQFSVERPDGSNFTLKIRSTKLEDSAMYFCASSGYEQYFGPGTRLTVT.

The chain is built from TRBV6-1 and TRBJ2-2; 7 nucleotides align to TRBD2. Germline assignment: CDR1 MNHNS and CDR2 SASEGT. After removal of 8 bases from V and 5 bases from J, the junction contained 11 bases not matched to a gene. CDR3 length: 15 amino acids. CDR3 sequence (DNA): TGTGCCAGCGGTCGGGGAGGGCTCCAGACCGGGGAGCTGTTTTTT. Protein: CASGRGGLQTGELFF.

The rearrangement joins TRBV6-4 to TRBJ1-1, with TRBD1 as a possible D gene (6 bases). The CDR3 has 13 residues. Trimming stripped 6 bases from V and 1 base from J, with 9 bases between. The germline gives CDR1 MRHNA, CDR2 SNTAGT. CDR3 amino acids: CASRQGGNTEAFF. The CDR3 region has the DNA TGTGCCAGCAGACAGGGAGGGAACACTGAAGCTTTCTTT.

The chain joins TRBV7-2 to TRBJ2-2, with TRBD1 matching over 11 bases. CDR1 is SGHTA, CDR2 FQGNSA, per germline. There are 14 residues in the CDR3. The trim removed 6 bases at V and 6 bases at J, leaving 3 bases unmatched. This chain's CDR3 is CASRRDRGSGELFF. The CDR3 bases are TGTGCCAGCAGAAGGGACAGGGGGTCCGGGGAGCTGTTTTTT.

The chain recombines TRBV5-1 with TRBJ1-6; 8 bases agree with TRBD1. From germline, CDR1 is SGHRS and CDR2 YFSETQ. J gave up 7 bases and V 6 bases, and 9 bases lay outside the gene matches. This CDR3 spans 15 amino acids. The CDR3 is CASMLGQGGNSPLHF. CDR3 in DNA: TGCGCCAGCATGCTCGGACAGGGAGGAAATTCACCCCTCCACTTT.

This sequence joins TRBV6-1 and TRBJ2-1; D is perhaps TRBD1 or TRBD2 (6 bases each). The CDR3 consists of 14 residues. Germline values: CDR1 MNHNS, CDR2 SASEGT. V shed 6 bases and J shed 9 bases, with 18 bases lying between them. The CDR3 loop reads CASSPLLGGPEQFF. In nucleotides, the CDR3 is TGTGCCAGCAGCCCCCTCCTGGGGGGCCCTGAGCAGTTCTTC.

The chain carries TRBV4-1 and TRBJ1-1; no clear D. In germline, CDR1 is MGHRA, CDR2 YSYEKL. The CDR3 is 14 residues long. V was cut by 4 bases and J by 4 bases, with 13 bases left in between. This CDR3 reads CASSPADRRTEAFF. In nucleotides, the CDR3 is TGCGCCAGCAGCCCAGCGGACCGGCGCACTGAAGCTTTCTTT.

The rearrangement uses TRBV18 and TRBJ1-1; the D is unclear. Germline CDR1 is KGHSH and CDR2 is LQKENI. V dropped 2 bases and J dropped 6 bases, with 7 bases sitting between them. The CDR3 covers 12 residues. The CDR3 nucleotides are TGTGCCAGCTCACCAGGGGAGGCTGAAGCTTTCTTT. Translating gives CASSPGEAEAFF. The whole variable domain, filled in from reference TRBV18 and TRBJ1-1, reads NAGVMQNPRHLVRRRGQEARLRCSPMKGHSHVYWYRQLPEEGLKFMVYLQKENIIDESGMPKERFSAEFPKEGPSILRIQQVVRGDSAAYFCASSPGEAEAFFGQGTRLTVV.

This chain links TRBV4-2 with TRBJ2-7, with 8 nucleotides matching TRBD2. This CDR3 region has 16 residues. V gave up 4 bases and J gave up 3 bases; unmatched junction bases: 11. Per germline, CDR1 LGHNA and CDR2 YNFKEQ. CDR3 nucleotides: TGTGCCAGCAGCCCATCGGAGCGGGGGCTAAGCTACGAGCAGTACTTC. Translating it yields CASSPSERGLSYEQYF.

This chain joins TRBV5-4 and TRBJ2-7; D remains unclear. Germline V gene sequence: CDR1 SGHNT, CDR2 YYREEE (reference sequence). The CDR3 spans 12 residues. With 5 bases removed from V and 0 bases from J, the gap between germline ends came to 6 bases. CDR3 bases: TGTGCCAGCAGTATTAACTCCTACGAGCAGTACTTC. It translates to CASSINSYEQYF.

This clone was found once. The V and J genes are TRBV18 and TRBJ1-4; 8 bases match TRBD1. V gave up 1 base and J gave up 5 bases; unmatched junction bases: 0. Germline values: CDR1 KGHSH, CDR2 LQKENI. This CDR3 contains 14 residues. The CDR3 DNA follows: TGTGCCAGCTCACCACGACAGGGGAATGAAAAACTGTTTTTT. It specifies CASSPRQGNEKLFF.

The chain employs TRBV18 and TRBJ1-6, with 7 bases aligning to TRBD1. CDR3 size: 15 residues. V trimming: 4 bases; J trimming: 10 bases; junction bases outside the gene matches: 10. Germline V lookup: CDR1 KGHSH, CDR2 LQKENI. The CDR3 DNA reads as TGTGCCAGCTCACTGTCCGGGACAGAGAGATCACCCCTCCACTTT. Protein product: CASSLSGTERSPLHF.

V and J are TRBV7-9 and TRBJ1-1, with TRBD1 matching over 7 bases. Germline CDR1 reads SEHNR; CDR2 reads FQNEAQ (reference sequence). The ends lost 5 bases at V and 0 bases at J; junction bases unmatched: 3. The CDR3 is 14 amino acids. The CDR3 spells CASSRGQMNTEAFF. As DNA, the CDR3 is TGTGCCAGCAGCCGGGGACAGATGAACACTGAAGCTTTCTTT.

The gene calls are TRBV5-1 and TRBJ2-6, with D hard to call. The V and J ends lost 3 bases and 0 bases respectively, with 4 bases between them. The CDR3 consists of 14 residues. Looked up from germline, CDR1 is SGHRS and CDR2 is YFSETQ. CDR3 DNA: TGCGCCAGCAGCTGGAACTCTGGGGCCAACGTCCTGACTTTC. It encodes CASSWNSGANVLTF.

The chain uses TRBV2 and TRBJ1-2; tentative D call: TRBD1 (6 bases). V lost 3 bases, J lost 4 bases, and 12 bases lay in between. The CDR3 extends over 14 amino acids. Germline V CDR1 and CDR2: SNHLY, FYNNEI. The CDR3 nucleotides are TGTGCCAGCAGTGAGGGACGGGGGCTCTATGGCTACACCTTC. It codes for CASSEGRGLYGYTF.

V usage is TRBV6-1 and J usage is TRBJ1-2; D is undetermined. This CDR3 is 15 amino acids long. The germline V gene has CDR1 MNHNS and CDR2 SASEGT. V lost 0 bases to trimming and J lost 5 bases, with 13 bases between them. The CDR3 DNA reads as TGTGCCAGCAGTGAAGCGGTGATGTCTAGTTATGGCTACACCTTC. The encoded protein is CASSEAVMSSYGYTF.